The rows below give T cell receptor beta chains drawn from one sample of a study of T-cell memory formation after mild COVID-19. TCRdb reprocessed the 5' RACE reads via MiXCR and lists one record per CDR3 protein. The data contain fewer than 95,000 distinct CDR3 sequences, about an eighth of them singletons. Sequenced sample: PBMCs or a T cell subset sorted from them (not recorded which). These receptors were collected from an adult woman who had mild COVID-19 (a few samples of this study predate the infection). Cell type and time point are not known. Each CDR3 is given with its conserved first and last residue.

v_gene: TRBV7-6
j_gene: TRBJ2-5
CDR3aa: CASSLVQETQYF

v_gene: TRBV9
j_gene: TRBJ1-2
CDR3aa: CASSTSSGAYGYTF

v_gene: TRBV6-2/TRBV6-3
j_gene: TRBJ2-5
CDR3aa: CASSSVPGERETQYF

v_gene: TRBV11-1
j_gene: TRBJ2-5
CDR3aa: CASRSRQPQETQYF

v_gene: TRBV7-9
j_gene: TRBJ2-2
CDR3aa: CASSLAPGELFF

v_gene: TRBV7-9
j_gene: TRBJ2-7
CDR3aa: CASSLGAGTGHEQYF

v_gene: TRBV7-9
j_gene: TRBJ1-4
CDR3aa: CASSLRREDEKLFF

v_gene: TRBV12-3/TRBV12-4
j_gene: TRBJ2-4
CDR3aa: CASSPPEELAKNIQYF

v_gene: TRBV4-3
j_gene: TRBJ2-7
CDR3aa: CASSPTQGPYEQYF

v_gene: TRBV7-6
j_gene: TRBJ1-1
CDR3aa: CASSLGPATEAFF

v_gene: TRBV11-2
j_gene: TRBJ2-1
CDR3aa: CASRQGGNEQFF

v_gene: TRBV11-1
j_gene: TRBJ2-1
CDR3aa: CASSLDSNEQFF

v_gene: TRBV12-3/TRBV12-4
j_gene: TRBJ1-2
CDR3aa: CASSLRPIRTAYGYTF

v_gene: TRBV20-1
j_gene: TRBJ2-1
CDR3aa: CSGFRTYNEQFF

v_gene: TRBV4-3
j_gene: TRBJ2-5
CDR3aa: CASSPRGQETQYF

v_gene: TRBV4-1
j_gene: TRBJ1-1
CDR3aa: CASSQVYILNTEAFF

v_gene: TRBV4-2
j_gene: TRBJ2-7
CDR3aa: CASSQERGGIYEQYF

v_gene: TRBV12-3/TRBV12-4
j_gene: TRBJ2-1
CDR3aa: CASTGTWGHNEQFF

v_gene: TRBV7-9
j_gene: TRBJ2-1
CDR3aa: CASSPHPGQGSNNEQFF

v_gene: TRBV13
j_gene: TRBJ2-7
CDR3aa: CASSPPGTGESTYEQYF

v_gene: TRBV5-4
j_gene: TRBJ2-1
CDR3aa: CASSRRGNGIGDEQFF